The rows below give T cell receptor beta chains drawn from one sample of a study of shared clonotypes between healthy human individuals. TCRdb's copy holds only in-frame clones and misses some; the assay was immunoSEQ multiplex PCR. The repertoire holds about 2.1 million clones, 85% to 95% seen once, with about 1.5% in the top ten. The specimen sequenced was naive CD8+ T cells from PBMCs. All receptors derive from a man aged 18 to 29 in good health. Some clones in this sample may be carry-over from other donors' samples. CDR3s include the opening cysteine and the closing phenylalanine or tryptophan. Each record gives: J gene, CDR3 length, D gene, V gene, CDR3 protein, CDR3 DNA. The D gene is left open where the match is weak.

TRBJ2-4 | 17 | . | TRBV27 | CASRRGAADLAKNIQYF | TGTGCCAGCAGGCGTGGGGCGGCGGACCTAGCCAAAAACATTCAGTACTTC
TRBJ1-1 | 14 | TRBD1 | TRBV2 | CASRRTGEGVPAFF | TGTGCCAGCAGGCGCACAGGGGAGGGAGTCCCCGCTTTCTTT
TRBJ2-7 | 14 | . | TRBV6-5 | CASSYSRRTYEQYF | TGTGCCAGCAGTTATAGCAGACGAACCTACGAGCAGTACTTC
TRBJ1-3 | 14 | . | TRBV6-6 | CASTSWGAGNTIYF | TGTGCCAGCACCTCGTGGGGGGCCGGAAACACCATATATTTT
TRBJ1-2 | 13 | . | TRBV6-5 | CASSYGYHYGYTF | TGTGCCAGCAGTTACGGGTATCACTATGGCTACACCTTC
TRBJ2-3 | 16 | . | TRBV21-1 | CASSKDGDSSTDTQYF | TGTGCCAGCAGCAAAGACGGAGACTCTTCCACAGATACGCAGTATTTT
TRBJ1-1 | 15 | TRBD1 | TRBV14 | CASSQGTGGYAEAFF | TGTGCCAGCAGCCAAGGGACAGGGGGGTATGCTGAAGCTTTCTTT
TRBJ2-7 | 14 | . | TRBV27 | CASSEGSLVGEQYF | TGTGCCAGCAGCGAGGGGAGTCTGGTCGGGGAGCAGTACTTC
TRBJ2-7 | 13 | TRBD2 | TRBV7-9 | CASRPGLAYEQYF | TGTGCCAGCAGACCGGGACTAGCGTACGAGCAGTACTTC
TRBJ1-2 | 13 | . | TRBV6-1 | CASSLGGAGGYTF | TGTGCCAGCAGCCTCGGAGGGGCGGGTGGCTACACCTTC
TRBJ2-1 | 13 | . | TRBV27 | CASSLSAGNEQFF | TGTGCCAGCAGTTTATCGGCAGGCAATGAGCAGTTCTTC
TRBJ1-4 | 12 | . | TRBV10-1 | CASLIGPVELFF | TGCGCCAGCCTTATCGGACCGGTGGAACTGTTTTTT
TRBJ2-7 | 12 | . | TRBV28 | CASRGREYEQYF | TGTGCCAGCAGGGGAAGAGAATACGAGCAGTACTTC
TRBJ1-1 | 14 | . | TRBV6-5 | CASILQGPNTEAFF | TGTGCCAGCATCTTACAAGGACCGAACACTGAAGCTTTCTTT
TRBJ2-3 | 15 | TRBD1 | TRBV28 | CASSSQGADTDTQYF | TGTGCCAGCAGTTCACAGGGGGCTGACACAGATACGCAGTATTTT
TRBJ2-1 | 11 | . | TRBV19 | CASRLNNEQFF | TGTGCCAGTAGACTAAACAATGAGCAGTTCTTC
TRBJ1-6 | 13 | . | TRBV28 | CASSQGIVSPLHF | TGTGCCAGCAGTCAGGGGATTGTGTCACCCCTCCACTTT
TRBJ2-7 | 13 | TRBD2 | TRBV27 | CASSFSSGYEQYF | TGTGCCAGCAGTTTTTCTAGCGGGTACGAGCAGTACTTC
TRBJ1-1 | 16 | TRBD1 | TRBV5-1 | CASSYGQGAKGTEAFF | TGCGCCAGCAGCTATGGACAGGGGGCAAAGGGCACTGAAGCTTTCTTT
TRBJ2-5 | 16 | TRBD1 | TRBV7-3 | CASSLGQGAPGETQYF | TGTGCCAGCAGCCTGGGACAGGGGGCGCCGGGAGAGACCCAGTACTTC
TRBJ1-2 | 16 | TRBD1 | TRBV5-4 | CASSSGTGGRIYGYTF | TGTGCCAGCAGTTCCGGGACAGGGGGCCGAATCTATGGCTACACCTTC
TRBJ2-7 | 16 | . | TRBV19 | CASSIQQGFPTYEQYF | TGTGCCAGTAGTATCCAACAGGGCTTTCCCACCTACGAGCAGTACTTC